The count of the clone carrying this T cell receptor beta chain is one. The data stem from a study of brain T cells in children with intractable seizures. Only in-frame clones appear in the TCRdb table, and some are missing; sequencing was by immunoSEQ multiplex PCR. Seen here are 110,000 or so clones, 94% observed once, and the top ten hold around 4%. CDR3 length: 12 residues. Germline V gene data show CDR1 as SGHRS and CDR2 as YFSETQ. V lost 3 bases to trimming and J lost 2 bases, with 3 bases between them. The V call is TRBV5-1, the J call TRBJ2-1; D unclear. The receptor comes from a boy under two years old with hemimegalencephaly and intractable seizures. The sample here was peripheral blood, taken at surgery. The CDR3 coding sequence is TGCGCCAGCAGCTACACCTACAATGAGCAGTTCTTC. This codes for CASSYTYNEQFF.